This T cell receptor (beta chain) came from a study of T cell repertoires in cytomegalovirus infection (dated by TCRdb to between 2018 and 2021). Broadly, across the study: Peptide stimulations targeted recently identified HLA-C-restricted CMV epitopes, whose presentation resists viral immunomodulation, together with well-studied HLA-B-restricted epitopes. Donor HLA type was relevant to the analysis, as public TCR beta signatures indicated carriage of CMV infection together with the matching HLA type.

CDR1 and CDR2 are read off the germline V gene as SGHTA and FQGTGA. V and J lose 2 bases and 1 base, and a span of 6 bases separates them. The CDR3 spans 13 residues, from the cysteine through the phenylalanine. Of all the DNA, just the CDR3 is kept, 39 bases in frame from base 1. The sequencer was an Illumina HiSeq 1500. The raw public reads went through TCRdb reprocessing: fastp at Q25, MiXCR clone calling, in-frame beta chains kept. Each record represents a unique CDR3 protein, reported with the most common genes and DNA among its rows. The sample records around 85,000 distinct CDR3 sequences, around half of which are singletons. The ten largest clonotypes hold about 92% of the sample. On the study overall, not on this receptor specifically: In both this cohort and an independent cohort of a few hundred donors, the cumulative frequency of public TCR beta family members distinguished carriers of CMV infection plus the relevant HLA type. The ex vivo response was dominated by HLA-C-restricted CMV-specific TCR beta clonotypes, which also provided the single most frequent clonotype in two of eight donors.

Sample treatment or condition, as interpreted from the label and publication: in vitro stimulation with specific CMV peptide epitopes to enrich CMV-specific T cells. Worth noting for this clonotype: The antigen this receptor binds is unknown. No base quality values were provided; no much bigger clone lies one nucleotide off.

The sample was CD8+ T cells from cultured PBMCs, taken from culture after CMV antigen stimulation. Here the chain combines TRBV7-3 and TRBJ2-7, with TRBD1 perhaps the D gene, on 5 matching bases. The sequence was obtained from a human donor in good health (CMV status not recorded). Some clones in this sample may be carry-over from other donors' samples. Here is the DNA: TGTGCCAGCAGCTTAGGACATTCCTACGAGCAGTACTTC. Its protein product is CASSLGHSYEQYF.